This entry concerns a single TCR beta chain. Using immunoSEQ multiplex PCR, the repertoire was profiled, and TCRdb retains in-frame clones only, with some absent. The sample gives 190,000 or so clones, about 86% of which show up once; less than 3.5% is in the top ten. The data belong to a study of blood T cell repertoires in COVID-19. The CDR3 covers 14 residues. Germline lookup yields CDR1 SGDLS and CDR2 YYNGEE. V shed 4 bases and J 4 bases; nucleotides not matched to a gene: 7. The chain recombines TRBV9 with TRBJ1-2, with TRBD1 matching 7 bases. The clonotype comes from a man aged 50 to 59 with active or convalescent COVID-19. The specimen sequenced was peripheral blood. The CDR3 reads CASSHLGQSYGYTF. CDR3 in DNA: TGTGCCAGCAGCCACCTGGGACAGAGCTATGGCTACACCTTC.